One sample yielded the 16 T cell receptor beta chains listed below, sequenced in a study of beta chain features in type 1 diabetes. Findings and caveats of the study: All four CD4+ subsets of Type 1 diabetes patients contained TCRB CDR3s that were moderately but significantly shorter.

Isolated RNA was reverse transcribed in full, so expressed TCRB transcripts were sequenced. Sequencing was performed with immunoSEQ multiplex PCR; in TCRdb, only in-frame clones are kept and a portion is missing. The table has 130,000 to 150,000 clones, approximately 13% seen once. Their antigen targets remain unknown. Sequencing used central memory CD4+ T cells from blood. The receptors shown here come from a man between 18 and 29 years old with type 1 diabetes.

The rearrangement links TRBV27 to TRBJ1-1; D gene ambiguous. The CDR3 consists of 14 residues. The V gene's germline CDR1 is MNHEY and CDR2 SMNVEV (reference sequence). Trimming stripped 4 bases from V and 5 bases from J, with 14 bases between. The CDR3 protein is CASSSSRGETEAFF. The CDR3 DNA reads TGTGCCAGCAGTTCTAGCCGCGGGGAGACTGAAGCTTTCTTT.

This clone was observed a few times. V and J are TRBV14 and TRBJ2-2; TRBD1 aligns across 11 bases. This CDR3 has 16 residues. The ends lost 2 bases at V and 6 bases at J; junction bases unmatched: 5. Germline assignment: CDR1 SGHDN and CDR2 FVKESK. The CDR3 bases are TGTGCCAGCAGCCAAAGGACAGGGGGCGCAGCCGGGGAGCTGTTTTTT. It specifies CASSQRTGGAAGELFF.

The table lists this clone with a few counts. This rearrangement joins TRBV9 to TRBJ2-7, with D tentatively TRBD2 (6 bases). Germline loops: CDR1 SGDLS, CDR2 YYNGEE. The CDR3 is 15 amino acids. V lost 0 bases and J 3 bases, leaving 13 bases between the germline ends. The CDR3 coding sequence is TGTGCCAGCAGCGTAGCCCCCGGGGGAAACTACGAGCAGTACTTC. This translates into CASSVAPGGNYEQYF. The full variable domain, rest sourced from reference TRBV9 and TRBJ2-7, is DSGVTQTPKHLITATGQRVTLRCSPRSGDLSVYWYQQSLDQGLQFLIQYYNGEERAKGNILERFSAQQFPDLHSELNLSSLELGDSALYFCASSVAPGGNYEQYFGPGTRLTVT.

The V call is TRBV6-5, the J call TRBJ2-1; D might be TRBD1 (6 bases). Germline V gene data show CDR1 as MNHEY and CDR2 as SVGAGI. With 7 bases removed from V and 8 bases from J, the gap between germline ends came to 12 bases. The CDR3 runs 12 residues. CDR3 in DNA: TGTGCCAGCACCAGGACAGTGGATGAGCAGTTCTTC. As protein: CASTRTVDEQFF.

This chain uses TRBV28 with TRBJ1-4; no reliable D call. With 8 bases removed from V and 6 bases from J, the gap between germline ends came to 16 bases. Germline CDR1 reads MDHEN; CDR2 reads SYDVKM. The CDR3 spans 14 residues. The CDR3 sequence: CASLTGGPDEKLFF. The CDR3 DNA reads as TGTGCCAGCCTCACGGGAGGGCCAGATGAAAAACTGTTTTTT.

The chain couples TRBV6-1 to TRBJ2-7; 11 bases line up with TRBD1. This CDR3 has 15 amino acids. From germline, CDR1 is MNHNS and CDR2 SASEGT. Trimming cost V 6 bases and J 5 bases; bases outside gene matches: 9. CDR3: CASSPGTGGYDEQYF. The CDR3, as DNA: TGTGCCAGCAGCCCCGGGACAGGGGGGTACGACGAGCAGTACTTC.

Only a few counts were recorded for this clone. This rearrangement joins TRBV9 to TRBJ2-2; maybe TRBD1 (5 bases). Looked up from germline, CDR1 is SGDLS and CDR2 is YYNGEE. V lost 0 bases and J 2 bases, leaving 11 bases between the germline ends. The CDR3 consists of 16 residues. CDR3 in DNA: TGTGCCAGCAGCGTAGCTTTTACAGGCAACACCGGGGAGCTGTTTTTT. It is translated as CASSVAFTGNTGELFF.

The chain employs TRBV4-1 and TRBJ1-2; 9 positions agree with TRBD1. The CDR3 totals 16 residues. J gave up 8 bases and V 5 bases, and 15 bases lay outside the gene matches. CDR1 and CDR2 (germline): MGHRA, YSYEKL. This CDR3 reads CASSAQWTGDILGYTF. The CDR3 DNA reads as TGCGCCAGCAGCGCTCAATGGACAGGGGATATCCTGGGCTACACCTTC.

In this sample, this clone turned up a few times. The chain's CDR3 is CASSLKTASEAFF. CDR3 DNA sequence: TGTGCCAGCTCACTTAAGACAGCCTCCGAAGCTTTCTTT. The chain carries TRBV18 and TRBJ1-1; TRBD1 might be the D (5 bases). The V gene lost 4 bases and the J gene lost 8 bases, with 14 bases spanning the gap. This CDR3 is built from 13 residues. The germline gives CDR1 KGHSH, CDR2 LQKENI. Full variable domain (outside the CDR3, taken from reference TRBV18 and TRBJ1-1): NAGVMQNPRHLVRRRGQEARLRCSPMKGHSHVYWYRQLPEEGLKFMVYLQKENIIDESGMPKERFSAEFPKEGPSILRIQQVVRGDSAAYFCASSLKTASEAFFGQGTRLTVV.

This chain links TRBV2 with TRBJ1-6; D unresolved. V shed 4 bases and J shed 13 bases, with 11 bases lying between them. This CDR3 has 12 residues. Germline CDR1 SNHLY, CDR2 FYNNEI. CDR3 bases: TGTGCCAGCAGTGGCATGAGGTCTCCCCTCCACTTT. Translated: CASSGMRSPLHF.

In this sample, this clone turned up a few times. The chain carries TRBV28 and TRBJ1-1; D ambiguous. V gave up 6 bases and J gave up 0 bases, with 5 bases separating them. The length of the CDR3 is 12 residues. Germline loops: CDR1 MDHEN, CDR2 SYDVKM. The CDR3 DNA is TGTGCCAGCAGCTTCCTGAACACTGAAGCTTTCTTT. Protein sequence: CASSFLNTEAFF.

This clone was observed many times. The V call is TRBV28, the J call TRBJ1-4; no clear D gene. CDR1 is MDHEN and CDR2 is SYDVKM in the germline V gene. V lost 5 bases, J lost 5 bases, and 6 bases lay in between. The CDR3 totals 12 residues. Here the CDR3 DNA reads TGTGCCAGCAGTACGGGCAATGAAAAACTGTTTTTT. The encoded protein is CASSTGNEKLFF.

The genes are TRBV9 and TRBJ1-6; 7 positions match TRBD1. The CDR3 runs 14 residues. Germline V gives CDR1 SGDLS, CDR2 YYNGEE. V lost 4 bases, J lost 10 bases, and 8 bases stayed unmatched. The CDR3 reads CASSSTGSRSPLHF. The CDR3 DNA sequence: TGTGCCAGCAGCTCGACAGGGTCGAGGTCACCCCTCCACTTT.

This clone was counted between two and nine times. In the same sample, other DNA sequences code for this CDR3. The rearrangement uses TRBV6-1 and TRBJ1-6; 9 bases are a match to TRBD1. J was trimmed by 9 bases and V by 8 bases; bases with no gene match: 11. CDR1 MNHNS and CDR2 SASEGT come from the germline V gene. The CDR3 contains 15 residues. The CDR3 loop is CASGPQGQGFSPLHF. CDR3 bases: TGTGCCAGCGGCCCCCAGGGACAGGGTTTTTCACCCCTCCACTTT.

This clone was seen only a few times. V gene TRBV29-1 combines with J gene TRBJ2-7, with D maybe TRBD1 (6 bases). The CDR3 is made up of 13 amino acids. V lost 7 bases to trimming and J lost 7 bases, with 20 bases between them. The germline CDR1 and CDR2 sequences are SQVTM and ANQGSEA. The CDR3 coding sequence is TGCAGCGGCAAGACAGGCCCGCCGGGGGAGCAGTACTTC. Its translation is CSGKTGPPGEQYF.

The rearrangement links TRBV2 to TRBJ2-1, with D uncertain. The germline CDR1 and CDR2 sequences are SNHLY and FYNNEI. V was cut by 3 bases and J by 9 bases, with 12 bases left in between. The CDR3 sequence is 13 residues long. Written as DNA, the CDR3 is TGTGCCAGCAGTGAGATTGGGGTTATTGAGCAGTTCTTC. It yields the protein CASSEIGVIEQFF.